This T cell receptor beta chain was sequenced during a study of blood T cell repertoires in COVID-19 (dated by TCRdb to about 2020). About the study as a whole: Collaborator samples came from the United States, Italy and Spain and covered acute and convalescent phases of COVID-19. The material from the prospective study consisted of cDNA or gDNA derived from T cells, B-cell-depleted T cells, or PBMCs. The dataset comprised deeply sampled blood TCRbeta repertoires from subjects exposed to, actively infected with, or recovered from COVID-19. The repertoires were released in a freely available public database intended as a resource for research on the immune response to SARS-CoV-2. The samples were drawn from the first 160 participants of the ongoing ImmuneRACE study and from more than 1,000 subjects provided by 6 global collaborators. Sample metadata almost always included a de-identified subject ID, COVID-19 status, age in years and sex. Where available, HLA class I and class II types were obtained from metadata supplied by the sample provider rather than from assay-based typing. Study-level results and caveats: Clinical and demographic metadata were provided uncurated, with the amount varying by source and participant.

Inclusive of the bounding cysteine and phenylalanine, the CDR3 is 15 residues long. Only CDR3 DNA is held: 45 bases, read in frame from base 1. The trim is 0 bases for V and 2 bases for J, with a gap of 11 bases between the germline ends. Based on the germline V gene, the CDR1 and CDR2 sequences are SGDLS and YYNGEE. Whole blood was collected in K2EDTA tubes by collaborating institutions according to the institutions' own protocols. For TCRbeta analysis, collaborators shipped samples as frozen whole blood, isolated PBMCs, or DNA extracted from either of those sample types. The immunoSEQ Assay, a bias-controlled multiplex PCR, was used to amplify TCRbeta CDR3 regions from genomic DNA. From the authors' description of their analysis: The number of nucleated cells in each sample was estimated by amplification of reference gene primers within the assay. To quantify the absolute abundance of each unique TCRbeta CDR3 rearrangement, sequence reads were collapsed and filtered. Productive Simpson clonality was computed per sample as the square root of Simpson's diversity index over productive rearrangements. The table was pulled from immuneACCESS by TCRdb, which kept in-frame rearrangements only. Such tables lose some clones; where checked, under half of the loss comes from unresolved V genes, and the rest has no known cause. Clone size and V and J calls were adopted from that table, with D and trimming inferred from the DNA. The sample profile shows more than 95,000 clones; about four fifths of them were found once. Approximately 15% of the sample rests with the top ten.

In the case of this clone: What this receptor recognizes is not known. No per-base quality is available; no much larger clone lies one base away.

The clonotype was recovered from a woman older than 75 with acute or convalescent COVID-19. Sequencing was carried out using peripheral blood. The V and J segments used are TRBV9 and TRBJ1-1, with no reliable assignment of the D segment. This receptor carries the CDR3 CASSVEPGRNTEAFF. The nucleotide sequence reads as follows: TGTGCCAGCAGCGTAGAACCGGGTAGAAACACTGAAGCTTTCTTT.